This T cell receptor (beta chain) emerged from a study of blood T cell repertoires in COVID-19. For the study at large: The United States, Italy and Spain supplied acute and convalescent COVID-19 samples. T cells, B-cell-depleted T cells, or PBMCs supplied cDNA or gDNA.

The CDR3 contains 16 residues. With V trimmed by 1 base and J by 6 bases, 8 bases remained unmatched. Looked up from germline, CDR1 is LGHDT and CDR2 is YNNKEL (reference sequence). A Seattle source enrolled patients during active infection and followed them longitudinally. Produced via immunoSEQ multiplex PCR; TCRdb's table is partial and in-frame only. The sample has approximately 290,000 clones; 89% are singletons. Sequencing was performed on peripheral blood. The receptor's source is a woman in her 30s with COVID-19, enrolled during active disease. The chain joins TRBV3-1 (or the pseudogene TRBV3-2) to TRBJ1-5, with TRBD1 matching over 8 bases. The CDR3 spells CASSQGAQGAVQPQHF. The CDR3 DNA is TGTGCCAGCAGCCAAGGGGCGCAGGGGGCGGTTCAGCCCCAGCATTTT.